One sample yielded the 20 T cell receptor beta chains listed below, sequenced in a study of T cell responses to AZD1222 COVID-19 vaccine (dated by TCRdb to the early 2020s). This specimen's time point label, interpreted: about 28 days (+/-7) after the second vaccine dose. Receptors were amplified or captured by the immunoSEQ multiplex PCR assay. The table comes from immuneACCESS by way of TCRdb, which keeps in-frame sequences with V and J called. Part of the clones is missing from these tables; in studies checked, under half for an unresolved V gene and the rest for unknown reasons. Present in this sample are around 89,000 clones, 89% of which were seen just once. Together, the top ten hold approximately 5.1% of the sample. Sequencing was performed on peripheral blood, taken 28 days after the second AZD1222 dose. Receptors originate from an adult who received the AZD1222 COVID-19 vaccine.

The rearrangement joins TRBV7-6 to TRBJ1-1; TRBD1 might be the D (6 bases). The CDR3 consists of 15 residues. V was pared by 4 bases and J by 4 bases, with 16 bases between. The V gene's germline CDR1 is SGHVS and CDR2 FNYEAQ. The CDR3 here is CASSSSPGGGTEAFF. The CDR3 DNA reads as TGTGCCAGCAGCTCAAGTCCGGGGGGCGGCACTGAAGCTTTCTTT.

This clone was seen just once. The chain uses TRBV7-9 and TRBJ1-1, with TRBD1 as a possible D gene (6 bases). Trimming removed 10 bases from V and 6 bases from J, with 15 bases in between. CDR3 size: 12 residues. The V gene's germline CDR1 is SEHNR and CDR2 FQNEAQ (reference sequence). The CDR3 here is CANTRTDAEAFF. CDR3 in DNA: TGTGCCAACACCCGGACAGATGCTGAAGCTTTCTTT.

The rearrangement joins TRBV30 to TRBJ1-2, with a tentative D call TRBD1 (5 bases). CDR1 and CDR2 (germline): GTSNPN, SVGIG (reference sequence). The CDR3 spans 11 residues. V was clipped by 8 bases and J by 8 bases, with 15 bases between them. This chain's CDR3 is CAGGGSRGYTF. In DNA form, the CDR3 reads TGTGCCGGGGGGGGATCAAGGGGCTACACCTTC.

The chain employs TRBV21-1 and TRBJ2-7; TRBD1, the D gene given by the table, was not confirmed from the DNA. TRBV21-1 is noted as a pseudogene. The CDR3 is 19 residues long. The CDR3 spells CASTKGGNRGPSLYYEQYF. The CDR3 region has the DNA TGTGCCAGCACCAAAGGAGGGAACAGGGGACCTAGTCTTTACTACGAGCAGTACTTC.

The chain couples TRBV5-1 to TRBJ1-1, with D tentatively TRBD1 (6 bases). The CDR3 totals 14 residues. Germline lookup yields CDR1 SGHRS and CDR2 YFSETQ. V dropped 1 base and J dropped 4 bases, with 11 bases sitting between them. The CDR3 is CASSLTGSGTEAFF. As DNA, the CDR3 is TGCGCCAGCAGCTTGACAGGGAGTGGCACTGAAGCTTTCTTT.

The CDR3 DNA reads as TGTGCCAGCAGTTTTGCCCTGAACTACGAGCAGTACTTC. Translated, it gives CASSFALNYEQYF. V usage is TRBV12-3 or TRBV12-4 and J usage is TRBJ2-7; no clear D. V was pared by 3 bases and J by 3 bases, with 9 bases between. The CDR3 covers 13 residues.

The chain links TRBV25-1 to TRBJ1-1; no clear D. V shed 1 base and J shed 1 base, with 10 bases lying between them. CDR3 size: 15 residues. Per the germline V gene, CDR1 is MGHDK and CDR2 is SYGVNS. CDR3 sequence: CASSESYLKNTEAFF. The DNA for the CDR3 is TGTGCCAGCAGTGAATCTTATTTGAAGAACACTGAAGCTTTCTTT.

Comments on this clone: Germline and junction disagree at one end, which may indicate a read error. The gene calls are TRBV5-1 and TRBJ2-1, with 11 bases aligning to TRBD1. The germline CDR1 and CDR2 sequences are SGHRS and YFSETQ. The CDR3 has 14 amino acids. The CDR3 DNA reads TGCGCCAGCAGCTACTCATCCCCGGGACAGGGGGGACTCTTC. As protein: CASSYSSPGQGGLF.

The chain joins TRBV18 to TRBJ1-2, with D hard to call. The germline V and J ends were trimmed by 4 bases and 3 bases, with 12 bases remaining between them. From germline, CDR1 is KGHSH and CDR2 LQKENI. The CDR3 extends over 14 amino acids. The CDR3 nucleotides read TGTGCCAGCTCACAGAATTACGGGGACTATGGCTACACCTTC. Protein: CASSQNYGDYGYTF.

This clone was recorded only once. The V call is TRBV6-5, the J call TRBJ1-6, with 9 bases fitting TRBD1. CDR1 and CDR2 (germline): MNHEY, SVGAGI. V trimming: 4 bases; J trimming: 8 bases; junction bases outside the gene matches: 6. This CDR3 spans 15 amino acids. CDR3 amino acids: CASSLIQGADSPLHF. The CDR3 DNA reads TGTGCCAGCAGTTTAATACAGGGGGCAGATTCACCCCTCCACTTT.

V usage is TRBV4-1 and J usage is TRBJ2-1, with no clear D. Germline CDR1 MGHRA, CDR2 YSYEKL. The CDR3 runs to 11 residues. The V end lost 5 bases, the J end lost 5 bases, and 4 bases lay between the germline ends. The CDR3 sequence is CASSSHNEQFF. CDR3 sequence (DNA): TGCGCCAGCAGCAGCCACAATGAGCAGTTCTTC.

The chain recombines TRBV19 with TRBJ1-2; D possibly corresponds to TRBD1 (6 bases). The CDR3 consists of 13 residues. The V gene's germline CDR1 is LNHDA and CDR2 SQIVND (reference sequence). The V gene lost 5 bases and the J gene lost 6 bases, with 13 bases spanning the gap. CDR3 residues: CASSFGGSHGYTF. The CDR3 DNA sequence: TGTGCCAGTAGTTTTGGGGGCAGCCATGGCTACACCTTC.

The V and J genes are TRBV10-3 and TRBJ1-2, with no clear D. V lost 4 bases to trimming and J lost 7 bases, with 19 bases between them. The CDR3 has 15 residues. Per the germline V gene, CDR1 is ENHRY and CDR2 is SYGVKD. CDR3 amino acids: CAISGQTGGLGGYTF. In nucleotides, the CDR3 is TGTGCCATCAGTGGGCAGACTGGTGGGCTTGGTGGCTACACCTTC.

This chain uses TRBV5-4 with TRBJ2-1; D is uncertain. The CDR3 consists of 13 residues. V was cut by 0 bases and J by 5 bases, with 6 bases left in between. Germline CDR1 and CDR2: SGHNT and YYREEE (reference sequence). The CDR3 DNA reads TGTGCCAGCAGCTTGGACCTTGACAATGAGCAGTTCTTC. Its protein is CASSLDLDNEQFF.

The chain couples TRBV5-1 to TRBJ1-1; a possible D gene is TRBD1 (6 bases). Between the trimmed V and J ends, which lost 0 bases and 1 base, there was a span of 10 bases. Germline V lookup: CDR1 SGHRS, CDR2 YFSETQ. This CDR3 contains 15 residues. The CDR3 here is CASSLVARGNTEAFF. The CDR3 DNA reads TGCGCCAGCAGCTTGGTGGCCAGGGGGAACACTGAAGCTTTCTTT.

This chain connects TRBV10-1 to TRBJ1-1; tentative D call: TRBD1 (6 bases). From germline, CDR1 is WNHNN and CDR2 SYGVQD (reference sequence). This CDR3 spans 13 amino acids. Trimming left V 4 bases short and J 4 bases short, with 10 bases between. The CDR3 bases are TGCGCCAGCAGTGTACGGGACACCACTGAAGCTTTCTTT. It yields the protein CASSVRDTTEAFF.

The chain employs TRBV4-2 and TRBJ1-4, with 7 positions matching TRBD1. There are 16 residues in the CDR3. CDR1 and CDR2 from the germline V gene are LGHNA and YNFKEQ. The junction had 5 bases not matched to a gene; V was cut back by 0 bases and J by 4 bases. The CDR3 DNA follows: TGTGCCAGCAGCCAAGAAAAGGGGGCAGGTAATGAAAAACTGTTTTTT. Amino acids: CASSQEKGAGNEKLFF.

This rearrangement joins TRBV9 to TRBJ1-2; D gene uncertain. V lost 4 bases and J 8 bases, leaving 9 bases between the germline ends. The CDR3 extends over 11 amino acids. Germline V gene sequence: CDR1 SGDLS, CDR2 YYNGEE. CDR3: CASSLGSGYTF. Here the CDR3 DNA reads TGTGCCAGCAGCTTGGGATCCGGCTACACCTTC.

The gene calls are TRBV11-3 and TRBJ1-3; D is undetermined. The germline V gene encodes CDR1 SGHNT and CDR2 YENEEA. Trimming took off 2 bases at V and 0 bases at J, with 11 bases between the two ends. CDR3 size: 16 residues. The CDR3 DNA reads TGTGCCAGCAGCTTAACGCACTATCACTCTGGAAACACCATATATTTT. Its protein product is CASSLTHYHSGNTIYF.

V is TRBV18 and J is TRBJ2-3; TRBD1 might be the D (5 bases). V was clipped by 6 bases and J by 7 bases, with 17 bases between them. From germline, CDR1 is KGHSH and CDR2 LQKENI. The CDR3 has 14 amino acids. CDR3 coding DNA: TGTGCCAGCTCGGCCACTGGGGCGGAGTATACGCAGTATTTT. This gives the protein CASSATGAEYTQYF.